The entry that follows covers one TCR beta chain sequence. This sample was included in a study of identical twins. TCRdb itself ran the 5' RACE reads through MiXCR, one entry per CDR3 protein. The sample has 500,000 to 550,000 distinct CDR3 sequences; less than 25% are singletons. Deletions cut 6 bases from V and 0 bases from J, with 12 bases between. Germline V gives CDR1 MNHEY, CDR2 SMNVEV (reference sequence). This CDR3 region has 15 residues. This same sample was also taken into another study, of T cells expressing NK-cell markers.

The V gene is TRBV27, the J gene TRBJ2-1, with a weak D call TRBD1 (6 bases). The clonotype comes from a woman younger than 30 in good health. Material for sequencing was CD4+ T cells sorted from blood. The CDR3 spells CASRQGDSSYNEQFF. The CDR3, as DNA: TGTGCCAGCAGACAGGGTGACAGCTCCTACAATGAGCAGTTCTTC.